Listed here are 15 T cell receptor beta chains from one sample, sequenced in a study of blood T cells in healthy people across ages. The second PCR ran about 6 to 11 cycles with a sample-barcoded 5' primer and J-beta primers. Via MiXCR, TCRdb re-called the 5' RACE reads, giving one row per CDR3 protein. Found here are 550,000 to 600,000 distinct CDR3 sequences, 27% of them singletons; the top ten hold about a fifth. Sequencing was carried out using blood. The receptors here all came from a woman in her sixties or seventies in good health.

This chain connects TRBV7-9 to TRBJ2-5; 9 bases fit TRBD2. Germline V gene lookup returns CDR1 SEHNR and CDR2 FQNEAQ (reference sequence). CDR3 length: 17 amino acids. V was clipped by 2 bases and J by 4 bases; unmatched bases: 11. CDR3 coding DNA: TGTGCCAGCAGCTTAAGTCGGAATAGCGGGGGACCAGAGACCCAGTACTTC. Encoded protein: CASSLSRNSGGPETQYF.

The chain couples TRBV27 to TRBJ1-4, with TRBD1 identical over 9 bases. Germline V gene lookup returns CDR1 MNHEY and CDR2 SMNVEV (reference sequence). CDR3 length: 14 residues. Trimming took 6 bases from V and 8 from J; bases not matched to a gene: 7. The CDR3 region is CASSRTGVQEKLFF. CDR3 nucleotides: TGTGCCAGCAGCCGGACAGGGGTCCAAGAAAAACTGTTTTTT.

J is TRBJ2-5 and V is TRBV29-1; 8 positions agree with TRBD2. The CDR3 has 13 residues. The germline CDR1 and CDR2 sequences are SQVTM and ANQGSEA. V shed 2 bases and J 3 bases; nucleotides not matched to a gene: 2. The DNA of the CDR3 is TGCAGCGTTGAAACTAGCGGAGAAGAGACCCAGTACTTC. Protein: CSVETSGEETQYF.

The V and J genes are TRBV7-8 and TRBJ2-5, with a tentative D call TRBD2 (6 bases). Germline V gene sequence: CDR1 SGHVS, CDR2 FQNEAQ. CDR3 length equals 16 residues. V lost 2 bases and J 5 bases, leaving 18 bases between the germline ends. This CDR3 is CASSLSGLARLETQYF. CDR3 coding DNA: TGTGCCAGCAGCTTATCAGGGCTAGCGCGGTTGGAGACCCAGTACTTC.

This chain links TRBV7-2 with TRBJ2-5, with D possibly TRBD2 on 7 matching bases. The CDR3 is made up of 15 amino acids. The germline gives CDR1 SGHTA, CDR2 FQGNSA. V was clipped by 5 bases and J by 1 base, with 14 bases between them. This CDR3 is CASSERGGVQETQYF. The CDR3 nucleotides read TGTGCCAGCAGCGAGAGGGGGGGGGTCCAAGAGACCCAGTACTTC.

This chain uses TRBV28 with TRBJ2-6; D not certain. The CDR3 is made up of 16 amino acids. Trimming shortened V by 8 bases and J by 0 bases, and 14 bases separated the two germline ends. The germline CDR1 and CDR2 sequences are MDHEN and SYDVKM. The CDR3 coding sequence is TGTGCCAGCCATGGCTTTGGGTTCTCTGGGGCCAACGTCCTGACTTTC. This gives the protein CASHGFGFSGANVLTF.

CDR3 DNA sequence: TGTGCCCCCCCCGGGACTATCAATTCTGAAGGGGCCAAAAACATTCAGTACTTC. As protein: CAPPGTINSEGAKNIQYF. V usage is TRBV24-1 and J usage is TRBJ2-4; 7 bases match TRBD2. The J segment lost 1 base and the V segment lost 12 bases, leaving 20 bases of the junction unmatched. The CDR3 is 18 amino acids. Germline-derived CDR1 and CDR2 are KGHDR and SFDVKD.

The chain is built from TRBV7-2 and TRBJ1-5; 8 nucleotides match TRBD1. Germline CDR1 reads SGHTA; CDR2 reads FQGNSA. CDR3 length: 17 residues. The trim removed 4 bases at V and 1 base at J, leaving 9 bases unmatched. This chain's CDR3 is CASSSEGQGGSNQPQHF. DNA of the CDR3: TGTGCCAGCAGCTCCGAAGGACAGGGAGGGAGCAATCAGCCCCAGCATTTT.

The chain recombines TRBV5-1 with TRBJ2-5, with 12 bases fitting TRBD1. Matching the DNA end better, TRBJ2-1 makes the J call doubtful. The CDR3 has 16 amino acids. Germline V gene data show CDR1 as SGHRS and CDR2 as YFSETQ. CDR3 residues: CASSLWRDRGRGEQFF. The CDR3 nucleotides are TGCGCCAGCAGCTTGTGGCGGGACAGGGGGCGGGGAGAGCAGTTCTTC.

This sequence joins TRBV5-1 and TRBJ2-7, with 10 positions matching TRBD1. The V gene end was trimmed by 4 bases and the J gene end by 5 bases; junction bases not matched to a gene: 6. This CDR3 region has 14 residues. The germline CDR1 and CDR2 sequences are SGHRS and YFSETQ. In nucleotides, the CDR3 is TGCGCCAGCAGCACAACCGGGACAGGGGACGAGCAGTACTTC. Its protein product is CASSTTGTGDEQYF.

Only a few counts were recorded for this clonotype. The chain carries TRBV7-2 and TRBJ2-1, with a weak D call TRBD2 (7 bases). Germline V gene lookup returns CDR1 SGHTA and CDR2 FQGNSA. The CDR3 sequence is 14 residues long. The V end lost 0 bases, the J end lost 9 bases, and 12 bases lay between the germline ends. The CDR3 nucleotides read TGTGCCAGCAGCTTAGCGGGGGGGGCAAGTGAGCAGTTCTTC. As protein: CASSLAGGASEQFF.

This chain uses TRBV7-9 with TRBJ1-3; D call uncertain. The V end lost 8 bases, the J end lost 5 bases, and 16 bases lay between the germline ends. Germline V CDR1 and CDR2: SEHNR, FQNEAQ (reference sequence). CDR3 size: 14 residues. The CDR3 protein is CASGRNSARNTIYF. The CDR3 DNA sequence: TGTGCCAGCGGGCGCAACTCTGCACGAAACACCATATATTTT.

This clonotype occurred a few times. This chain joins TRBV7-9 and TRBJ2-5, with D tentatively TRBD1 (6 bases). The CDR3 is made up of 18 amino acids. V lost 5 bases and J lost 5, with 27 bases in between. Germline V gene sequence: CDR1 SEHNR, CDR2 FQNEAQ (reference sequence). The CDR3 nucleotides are TGTGCCAGCAGCCCCCTTTGGCAGGGGAGCGGAGGTGGGGAGACCCAGTACTTC. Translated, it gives CASSPLWQGSGGGETQYF. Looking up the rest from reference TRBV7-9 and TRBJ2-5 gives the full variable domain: DTGVSQNPRHKITKRGQNVTFRCDPISEHNRLYWYRQTLGQGPEFLTYFQNEAQLEKSRLLSDRFSAERPKGSFSTLEIQRTEQGDSAMYLCASSPLWQGSGGGETQYFGPGTRLLVL.

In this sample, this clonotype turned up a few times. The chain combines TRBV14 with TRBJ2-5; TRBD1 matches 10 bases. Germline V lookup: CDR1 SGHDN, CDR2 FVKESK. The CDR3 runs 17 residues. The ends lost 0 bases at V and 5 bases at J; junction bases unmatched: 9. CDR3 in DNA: TGTGCCAGCAGCCAAGATCTTCCGGGACAGGGGATGGAGACCCAGTACTTC. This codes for CASSQDLPGQGMETQYF.

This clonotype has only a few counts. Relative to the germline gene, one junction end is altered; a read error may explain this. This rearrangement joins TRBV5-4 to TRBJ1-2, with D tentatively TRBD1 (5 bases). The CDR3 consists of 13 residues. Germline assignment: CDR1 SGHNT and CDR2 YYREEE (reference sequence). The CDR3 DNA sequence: TGCGCCAGCAGCCGGGGCAGTAACTATGGCTACACCTTC. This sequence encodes CASSRGSNYGYTF.